The 11 T cell receptor beta chains listed next were all sequenced from one sample in a study of CD8 T cells in ankylosing spondylitis. In TCRdb, the 5' RACE reads were re-called with MiXCR into one record per CDR3 protein. The profile shows 180,000 or so distinct CDR3 sequences, roughly 11% of them singletons. The specimen was blood, either unsorted or a sorted T cell fraction (not recorded which). The receptors here all came from a male donor with ankylosing spondylitis or in good health (not recorded which).

This clonotype was counted ten times or more. J is TRBJ1-1 and V is TRBV5-1; TRBD1 aligns across 7 bases. CDR3 length: 13 residues. The germline V gene has CDR1 SGHRS and CDR2 YFSETQ. Germline trimming cut 7 bases from V and 4 bases from J; bases unmatched to any gene: 7. The DNA of the CDR3 is TGCGCCAGCGGACAGACAGGGAGCACTGAAGCTTTCTTT. Amino acid sequence: CASGQTGSTEAFF.

This clonotype was counted many times. The chain has TRBV9 and TRBJ1-4; D remains unclear. The CDR3 is made up of 15 amino acids. Germline lookup yields CDR1 SGDLS and CDR2 YYNGEE. V dropped 2 bases and J dropped 0 bases, with 8 bases sitting between them. The CDR3 reads CASSVEGSTNEKLFF. In DNA, the CDR3 is TGTGCCAGCAGCGTTGAGGGTTCAACTAATGAAAAACTGTTTTTT.

This clonotype was detected only a few times. This chain connects TRBV24-1 to TRBJ2-5; D might be TRBD1 (6 bases). There are 15 residues in the CDR3. Germline assignment: CDR1 KGHDR and CDR2 SFDVKD. V gave up 4 bases and J gave up 5 bases, with 16 bases separating them. This chain's CDR3 is CATSDRIRGTETQYF. CDR3 sequence (DNA): TGTGCCACCAGTGACCGAATTAGGGGGACCGAGACCCAGTACTTC.

This clonotype was seen repeatedly, ten times or more. The CDR3 DNA reads TGTGCCAGCAGTCTACTAGCGGGAGGGACCGGGGAGCTGTTTTTT. It yields the protein CASSLLAGGTGELFF. V gene TRBV12-3 or TRBV12-4 combines with J gene TRBJ2-2, with 13 bases aligning to TRBD2. Losses at the gene ends were 5 bases for V and 5 bases for J; bases not matched to a gene: 2. The CDR3 runs 15 residues.

This chain uses TRBV12-3 or TRBV12-4 with TRBJ1-6; possible D gene TRBD1, 5 bases. V lost 0 bases, J lost 13 bases, and 10 bases lay in between. CDR3 length: 13 residues. The CDR3 DNA sequence: TGTGCCAGCAGTTTAGCGGGGGGGGACCCCCTCCACTTT. Translated, it gives CASSLAGGDPLHF.

With respect to this clonotype: The junction departs from germline at one end; a sequencing error may be responsible. The chain joins TRBV6-2 or TRBV6-3 to TRBJ2-1; 7 bases fit TRBD2. The CDR3 is made up of 16 amino acids. CDR1 MNHEY and CDR2 SVGEGT come from the germline V gene. The CDR3 protein is CVSSYASGVLYNEQFF. CDR3 nucleotide sequence: TGTGTCAGCAGTTACGCCAGCGGGGTCCTTTACAATGAGCAGTTCTTC.

This clonotype came up many times. The rearrangement joins TRBV2 to TRBJ2-7; possibly TRBD2 for D (5 bases). This CDR3 is built from 14 residues. V lost 1 base and J lost 3, with 10 bases in between. Germline V lookup: CDR1 SNHLY, CDR2 FYNNEI. CDR3 amino acids: CASSEGVRVYEQYF. The CDR3 bases are TGTGCCAGCAGTGAAGGGGTGAGGGTCTACGAGCAGTACTTC. Full variable domain (outside the CDR3, taken from reference TRBV2 and TRBJ2-7): EPEVTQTPSHQVTQMGQEVILRCVPISNHLYFYWYRQILGQKVEFLVSFYNNEISEKSEIFDDQFSVERPDGSNFTLKIRSTKLEDSAMYFCASSEGVRVYEQYFGPGTRLTVT.

This clonotype has a handful of counts. This sequence joins TRBV6-2 or TRBV6-3 and TRBJ2-7; 8 bases line up with TRBD1. The germline CDR1 and CDR2 sequences are MNHEY and SVGEGT. J lost 0 bases, V lost 6 bases, and 10 bases had no gene match. CDR3 length equals 16 residues. The chain's CDR3 is CASSQRQGRSSYEQYF. CDR3 sequence (DNA): TGTGCCAGCAGCCAAAGACAGGGGAGAAGCTCCTACGAGCAGTACTTC.

This clonotype was observed at least ten times. The rearrangement uses TRBV12-3 or TRBV12-4 and TRBJ2-1; D gene ambiguous. V lost 7 bases and J lost 3, with 13 bases in between. The CDR3 sequence is 14 residues long. The CDR3: CASTPRAFYNEQFF. The CDR3 DNA reads as TGTGCCAGCACCCCTAGGGCCTTCTACAATGAGCAGTTCTTC.

This clonotype was observed at least ten times. The genes are TRBV10-3 and TRBJ2-3; possibly TRBD2 for D (7 bases). This CDR3 contains 14 residues. Trimming removed 8 bases from V and 2 bases from J, with 14 bases in between. Looked up from germline, CDR1 is ENHRY and CDR2 is SYGVKD. CDR3 in DNA: TGTGCCATCGGGGAGGGGGTAAACACAGATACGCAGTATTTT. Encoded protein: CAIGEGVNTDTQYF.

The sample holds many counts of this clonotype. The chain employs TRBV15 and TRBJ1-2, with D tentatively TRBD1 (5 bases). Germline values: CDR1 LNHNV, CDR2 YYDKDF (reference sequence). Trimming took off 6 bases at V and 3 bases at J, with 14 bases between the two ends. CDR3 length: 14 residues. CDR3 sequence (DNA): TGTGCCACCAGTACGGGGGGACGTGACTATGGCTACACCTTC. This sequence encodes CATSTGGRDYGYTF.